A single sample is the source of the 8 T cell receptor beta chains below, sequenced in a study of blood T cell repertoires in COVID-19. Only in-frame clones appear in the TCRdb table, and some are missing; sequencing was by immunoSEQ multiplex PCR. The table records about 220,000 clones, roughly four fifths of them present only once. Material: PBMCs or T cells enriched from blood (not recorded which). These TCRs come from a woman aged 55-69 years who had recovered from COVID-19.

The J gene is TRBJ2-1, the V gene TRBV5-4, with D possibly matching TRBD2 (5 bases). The CDR3 extends over 14 amino acids. Germline V CDR1 and CDR2: SGHNT, YYREEE (reference sequence). V lost 4 bases to trimming and J lost 3 bases, with 11 bases between them. In DNA form, the CDR3 reads TGTGCCAGCAGCGGCGGGCTGAACTACAATGAGCAGTTCTTC. Its protein product is CASSGGLNYNEQFF.

This chain joins TRBV5-5 and TRBJ1-5; possibly TRBD1 for D (6 bases). The CDR3 spans 13 residues. Germline lookup yields CDR1 SGHKS and CDR2 YYEKEE (reference sequence). Trimming shortened V by 3 bases and J by 6 bases, and 10 bases separated the two germline ends. The CDR3 DNA reads TGTGCCAGCAGCTCCCAGGGGCTTCAGCCCCAGCATTTT. This gives the protein CASSSQGLQPQHF.

V and J are TRBV11-1 and TRBJ2-5; weak D call: TRBD2 (6 bases). Germline V gene sequence: CDR1 SGHAT, CDR2 FQDESV (reference sequence). V gave up 5 bases and J gave up 6 bases, with 16 bases separating them. CDR3 length: 14 residues. CDR3 coding DNA: TGTGCCAGCAGCGCCCTATCCGGGAGACAGACCCAGTACTTC. This sequence encodes CASSALSGRQTQYF.

The chain joins TRBV12-5 to TRBJ2-1, with TRBD1 matching over 10 bases. There are 15 residues in the CDR3. V was pared by 10 bases and J by 6 bases, with 12 bases of the junction left unmatched. Looked up from germline, CDR1 is LGHNT and CDR2 is FRNRAP. The CDR3 loop is CATRPGTGEGNEQFF. The CDR3 DNA reads TGTGCTACCCGCCCCGGGACAGGGGAAGGCAATGAGCAGTTCTTC.

The V gene is TRBV2, the J gene TRBJ2-2, with TRBD1 as a possible D gene (6 bases). Germline CDR1 is SNHLY and CDR2 is FYNNEI. Trimming took 2 bases from V and 6 from J, leaving 16 bases between them. This CDR3 spans 16 amino acids. The CDR3 region has the DNA TGTGCCAGCAGTGAAAGGGCCAGGGGTATATCCGGGGAGCTGTTTTTT. Translated, it gives CASSERARGISGELFF.

This clone was picked up one time. The chain joins TRBV4-3 to TRBJ2-5; 7 bases are shared with TRBD2. In germline, CDR1 is LGHNA, CDR2 YSLEER. The ends lost 1 base at V and 1 base at J; junction bases unmatched: 3. The CDR3 length is 15 residues. CDR3 loop: CASSQARGTQETQYF. The CDR3 bases are TGCGCCAGCAGCCAAGCGCGGGGGACCCAAGAGACCCAGTACTTC.

The genes are TRBV5-4 and TRBJ2-7; the D gene is possibly TRBD1 (5 bases). Deletions cut 5 bases from V and 5 bases from J, with 17 bases between. The length of the CDR3 is 14 residues. CDR1 is SGHNT, CDR2 YYREEE, per germline (reference sequence). The CDR3 region has the DNA TGTGCCAGCAGGGACCTCGGACAACTCCACGAGCAGTACTTC. Protein: CASRDLGQLHEQYF.

V gene TRBV6-1 combines with J gene TRBJ1-2; no firm D call. The V end was cut by 0 bases, the J end by 4 bases, with 12 bases between. The CDR3 loop spans 15 amino acids. Germline V lookup: CDR1 MNHNS, CDR2 SASEGT. The CDR3 loop is CASSEASILSYGYTF. CDR3 bases: TGTGCCAGCAGTGAAGCTTCAATTTTGAGCTATGGCTACACCTTC.